This T cell receptor beta chain was sequenced during a study of shared clonotypes between healthy human individuals. CDR1 is SEHNR and CDR2 is FQNEAQ in the germline V gene (reference sequence). The CDR3 is 16 amino acids. Trimming pared 1 base from V and 2 bases from J, leaving 13 bases between. Using immunoSEQ multiplex PCR, the repertoire was profiled, and TCRdb retains in-frame clones only, with some absent. The table records approximately 2,300,000 clones, 92% of them present only once. This TCR was recovered from a man younger than 30 in good health. Some clones in this sample may be carry-over from other donors' samples. The V call is TRBV7-9, the J call TRBJ2-3; TRBD1 is a possible D gene (5 bases). Material: naive CD4+ T cells from PBMCs. Stated subset: CD45RA+ positively selected. The CDR3 bases are TGTGCCAGCAGCTTAGACGGCAGGGCTATCACAGATACGCAGTATTTT. Amino acids: CASSLDGRAITDTQYF. Based on the CDR3 plus reference TRBV7-9 and TRBJ2-3, the full variable domain is DTGVSQNPRHKITKRGQNVTFRCDPISEHNRLYWYRQTLGQGPEFLTYFQNEAQLEKSRLLSDRFSAERPKGSFSTLEIQRTEQGDSAMYLCASSLDGRAITDTQYFGPGTRLTVL.